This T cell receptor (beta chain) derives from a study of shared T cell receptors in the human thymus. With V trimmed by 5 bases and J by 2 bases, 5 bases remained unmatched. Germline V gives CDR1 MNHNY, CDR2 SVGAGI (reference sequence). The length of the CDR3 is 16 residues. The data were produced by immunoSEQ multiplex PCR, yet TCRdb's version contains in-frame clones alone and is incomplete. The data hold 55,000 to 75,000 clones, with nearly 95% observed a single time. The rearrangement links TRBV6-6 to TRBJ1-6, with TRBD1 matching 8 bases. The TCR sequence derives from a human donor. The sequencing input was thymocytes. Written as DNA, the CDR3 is TGTGCCAGCAGTACCCGACAGGGGACCTATAATTCACCCCTCCACTTT. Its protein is CASSTRQGTYNSPLHF.